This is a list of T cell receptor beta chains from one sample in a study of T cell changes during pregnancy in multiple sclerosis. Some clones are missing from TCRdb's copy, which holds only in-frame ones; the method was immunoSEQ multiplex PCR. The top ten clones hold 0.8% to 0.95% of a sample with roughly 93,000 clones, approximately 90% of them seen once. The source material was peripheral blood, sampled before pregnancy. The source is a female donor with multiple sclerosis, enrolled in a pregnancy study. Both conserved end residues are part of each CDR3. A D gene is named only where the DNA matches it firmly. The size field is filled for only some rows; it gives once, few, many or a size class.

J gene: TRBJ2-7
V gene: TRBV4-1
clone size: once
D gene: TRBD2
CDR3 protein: CASSLLAGGSQQYF
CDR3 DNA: TGCGCCAGCAGCTTACTAGCGGGAGGTTCTCAGCAGTACTTC

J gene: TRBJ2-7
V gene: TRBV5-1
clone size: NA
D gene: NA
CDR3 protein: CASSLVDKAYEQYF
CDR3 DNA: TGCGCCAGCAGCTTGGTGGACAAAGCCTACGAGCAGTACTTC

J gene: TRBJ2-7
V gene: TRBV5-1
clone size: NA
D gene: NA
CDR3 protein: CASSSSNYNYEQYF
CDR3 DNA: TGCGCCAGCAGCTCCTCGAACTACAACTACGAGCAGTACTTC

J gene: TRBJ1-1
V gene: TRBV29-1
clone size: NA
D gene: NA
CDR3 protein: CSGTVSLEAFF
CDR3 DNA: TGCAGCGGGACAGTTTCACTAGAAGCTTTCTTT

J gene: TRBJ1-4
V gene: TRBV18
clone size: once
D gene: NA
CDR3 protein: CASSPTATTEKLFF
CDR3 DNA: TGTGCCAGCTCGCCGACAGCCACCACCGAAAAACTGTTTTTT

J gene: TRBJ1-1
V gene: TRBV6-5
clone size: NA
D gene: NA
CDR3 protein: CASSYVGGMNTEAFF
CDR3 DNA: TGTGCCAGCAGTTACGTCGGGGGAATGAACACTGAAGCTTTCTTT

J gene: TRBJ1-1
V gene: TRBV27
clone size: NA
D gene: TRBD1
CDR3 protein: CASSPGTGWANTEAFF
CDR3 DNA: TGTGCCAGCAGTCCAGGGACAGGGTGGGCGAACACTGAAGCTTTCTTT

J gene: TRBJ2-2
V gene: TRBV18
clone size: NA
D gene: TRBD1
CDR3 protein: CAWMGQGRTGELFF
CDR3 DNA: TGTGCCTGGATGGGACAGGGACGGACCGGGGAGCTGTTTTTT

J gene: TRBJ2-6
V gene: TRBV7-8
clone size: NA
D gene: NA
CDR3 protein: CASSLVPAGANVLTF
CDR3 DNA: TGTGCCAGCAGCTTAGTCCCGGCTGGGGCCAACGTCCTGACTTTC

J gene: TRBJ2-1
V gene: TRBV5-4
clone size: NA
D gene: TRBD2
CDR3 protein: CASSLARGGSSYNEQFF
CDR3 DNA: TGTGCCAGCAGCTTGGCTCGCGGGGGAAGCTCCTACAATGAGCAGTTCTTC

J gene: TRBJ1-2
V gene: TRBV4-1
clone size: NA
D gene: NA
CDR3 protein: CASSQEKGSIYGYTF
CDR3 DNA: TGCGCCAGCAGCCAAGAGAAGGGGTCGATCTATGGCTACACCTTC

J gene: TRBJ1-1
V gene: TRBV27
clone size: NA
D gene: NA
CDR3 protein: CATRRGPQNTEAFF
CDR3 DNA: TGTGCCACCAGGCGGGGGCCGCAGAACACTGAAGCTTTCTTT